These T cell receptor beta chains were read from a single sample in a study of T cell responses to AZD1222 COVID-19 vaccine. Method: immunoSEQ multiplex PCR; TCRdb's copy keeps in-frame clones and lacks some. The sample has 140,000 or so clones; about 92% are singletons. The sample in question was peripheral blood, obtained 28 days after the second AZD1222 dose. These TCRs come from an adult who received the AZD1222 COVID-19 vaccine. Each CDR3 is given with its conserved first and last residue. Each record gives: CDR3 length, clone size, J gene, D gene, V gene, CDR3 DNA, CDR3 protein. A D gene is named only where the DNA matches it firmly. Only part of the rows carry a size: once, few, many, or a class if the clone is expanded.

15,-,TRBJ1-2,-,TRBV7-9,TGTGCCAGCAGCTATGGCAAGACAGTGAACTATGGCTACACCTTC,CASSYGKTVNYGYTF
15,-,TRBJ2-1,-,TRBV30,TGTGCCTGGTCACCCTCTAGTAGCTCCTACAATGAGCAGTTCTTC,CAWSPSSSSYNEQFF
15,-,TRBJ2-7,-,TRBV6-2/TRBV6-3,TGTGCCAGCAGTTACCCGGACACCCTCGGGGACGAGCAGTACTTC,CASSYPDTLGDEQYF
22,-,TRBJ1-5,-,TRBV6-4,TGTGCCAGCAGTGACCGCCCAGCCACAGAAGGGGGGCGGGGTAATAGCAATCAGCCCCAGCATTTT,CASSDRPATEGGRGNSNQPQHF
17,-,TRBJ1-6,-,TRBV5-3,TGTGCCAGAAGCCCGCCCCCGGCGAGACGGAGGAGGTCACCCCTCCACTTT,CARSPPPARRRRSPLHF
13,-,TRBJ1-2,TRBD1,TRBV14,TGTGCCAGCAGCCAGAGGACAGGCTATGGCTACACCTTC,CASSQRTGYGYTF
13,-,TRBJ2-7,-,TRBV7-2,TGTGCCAGCAGCTTGGGGAGCCACTACGAGCAGTACTTC,CASSLGSHYEQYF
12,-,TRBJ1-3,-,TRBV5-1,TGCGCCAGCAGTCACAACGCTCGCACCATATATTTT,CASSHNARTIYF
16,-,TRBJ2-7,-,TRBV5-5,TGTGCCAGCAGCTTGGGGCCGTCCCCCAGGAGAGACGAGCAGTACTTC,CASSLGPSPRRDEQYF
15,-,TRBJ1-2,TRBD1,TRBV7-2,TGTGCCAGCAGCACTGGGACAGGCGGCAGTCGGGGCTACACCTTC,CASSTGTGGSRGYTF
14,-,TRBJ2-1,TRBD1,TRBV5-1,TGCGCCAGCAGCCGGTTCGGACAGGAGAGGGAGCAGTTCTTC,CASSRFGQEREQFF
17,-,TRBJ2-7,TRBD1,TRBV7-2,TGTGCCAGCAGCTTAGCGGCAGGGGGCGAGTTACCGTACGAGCAGTACTTC,CASSLAAGGELPYEQYF
14,-,TRBJ1-1,-,TRBV19,TGTGCCAGTAGTGGGAGGGGACGGAACACTGAAGCTTTCTTT,CASSGRGRNTEAFF
16,-,TRBJ2-1,-,TRBV5-6,TGTGCCAGCAGCTTGGCGCAGGGGAGGCTTCTGAATGAGCAGTTCTTC,CASSLAQGRLLNEQFF
14,once,TRBJ2-3,TRBD1,TRBV30,TGTGCCTGGAGTGCCGGGACAGGGGGAGATACGCAGTATTTT,CAWSAGTGGDTQYF
15,-,TRBJ2-7,TRBD2,TRBV11-2,TGTGCCAGCAGACTAACTAGCGGGAGACTCTACGAGCAGTACTTC,CASRLTSGRLYEQYF
14,-,TRBJ1-2,-,TRBV7-9,TGTGCCAGCAGCTTAGAGTCCGCTTCCTATGGCTACACCTTC,CASSLESASYGYTF
16,-,TRBJ1-2,-,TRBV21-1,TGTGCCAGCAGCAAACCCTTGGAACAGGGGGACTATGGCTACACCTTC,CASSKPLEQGDYGYTF
17,-,TRBJ1-5,-,TRBV6-2/TRBV6-3,TGTGCCAGCAGTTACCCACCGAGGATGGGGGTGTCACGGCCCCAGCATTTT,CASSYPPRMGVSRPQHF
16,-,TRBJ2-2,TRBD1,TRBV11-3,TGTGCCAGCAGCTTAGTTGACAGGGTAGGATCCGGGGAGCTGTTTTTT,CASSLVDRVGSGELFF
15,-,TRBJ2-1,TRBD2,TRBV27,TGTGCCAGCAGTTTATATAGCGGGAGTAACAATGAGCAGTTCTTC,CASSLYSGSNNEQFF
15,-,TRBJ2-7,TRBD1,TRBV7-9,TGTGCCAGCAGCTTAGCTGGGACAGGGAACCACGAGCAGTACTTC,CASSLAGTGNHEQYF
13,-,TRBJ2-7,TRBD1,TRBV12-3/TRBV12-4,TGTGCCAGCACCTGGGACAGGTACTACGAGCAGTACTTC,CASTWDRYYEQYF
12,-,TRBJ2-1,-,TRBV2,TGTGCCAGCAGCGCAACAGGGTCTGAGCAGTTCTTC,CASSATGSEQFF
12,-,TRBJ2-1,TRBD2,TRBV28,TGTGCCTCCGGGAGGGCCATCAATGAGCAGTTCTTC,CASGRAINEQFF
12,-,TRBJ1-2,-,TRBV10-1,TGCGCCAGCAGTGATTGGGACTATGGCTACACCTTC,CASSDWDYGYTF
16,-,TRBJ2-1,-,TRBV15,TGTGCCACCAGCTCTGGAGGGGTCAACTCCTACAATGAGCAGTTCTTC,CATSSGGVNSYNEQFF
15,-,TRBJ2-1,TRBD2,TRBV19,TGTGCCAGTAGTGGACTAGCGGCCCCATACAATGAGCAGTTCTTC,CASSGLAAPYNEQFF
15,-,TRBJ2-7,TRBD1,TRBV4-1,TGCGCCAGCAGCCAGTGGACAGGGACCTCCTACGAGCAGTACTTC,CASSQWTGTSYEQYF
14,-,TRBJ1-1,TRBD1,TRBV27,TGTGCCAGCAGTTTTCAGGGGGCGAACACTGAAGCTTTCTTT,CASSFQGANTEAFF
14,-,TRBJ2-1,TRBD1,TRBV27,TGTGCCAGCAGTTTCGGGACAGGATACAATGAGCAGTTCTTC,CASSFGTGYNEQFF
14,-,TRBJ1-1,-,TRBV14,TGTGCCAGCAGCCAACAGGGTTCTGGCACTGAAGCTTTCTTT,CASSQQGSGTEAFF
14,few,TRBJ2-1,-,TRBV24-1,TGTGCCACCAGTGATTTGCGAGGGGCTTATGAGCAGTTCTTC,CATSDLRGAYEQFF
13,-,TRBJ1-2,-,TRBV12-5,TGTGCTAGTGGTTTCGGGGGAGGCTATGGCTACACCTTC,CASGFGGGYGYTF
15,once,TRBJ2-7,-,TRBV7-2,TGTGCCAGCAGCTTCGAGTTAGTAGGGTCCTACGAGCAGTACTTC,CASSFELVGSYEQYF
14,-,TRBJ2-7,-,TRBV27,TGTGCCAGCAGTGTGCGGGCGAATACCTACGAGCAGTACTTC,CASSVRANTYEQYF
14,many,TRBJ2-7,TRBD1,TRBV11-3,TGTGCCAGCAGCCGGGGACAGGGCTCCTACGAGCAGTACTTC,CASSRGQGSYEQYF
11,once,TRBJ1-1,-,TRBV2,TGTGCCGGGCAACAGGGATCTGAAGCTTTCTTT,CAGQQGSEAFF
12,-,TRBJ2-1,-,TRBV11-1,TGTGCCAGCAGGCGCGGGGTGAATGAGCAGTTCTTC,CASRRGVNEQFF
16,once,TRBJ2-3,TRBD2,TRBV4-2,TGTGCCAGCAGCCCATCACTAGCGGGGGGCACAGATACGCAGTATTTT,CASSPSLAGGTDTQYF
15,-,TRBJ2-7,-,TRBV6-5,TGTGCCAGCAGAAAAGGGGAGATCCTAACCTACGAGCAGTACTTC,CASRKGEILTYEQYF
16,-,TRBJ2-1,TRBD1,TRBV7-9,TGTGCCAGCAGCTTAGGGACAGGAGGCTCCTACAATGAGCAGTTCTTC,CASSLGTGGSYNEQFF
18,once,TRBJ2-1,-,TRBV7-6,TGTGCCAGCAGCTTCGGAGGACAGTCCCTCAGCTCCTACAATGAGCAGTTCTTC,CASSFGGQSLSSYNEQFF
17,-,TRBJ2-5,TRBD2,TRBV7-8,TGTGCCAGCAGCTTGCTGACTAGCGGGAGGGCCCAAGAGACCCAGTACTTC,CASSLLTSGRAQETQYF
17,once,TRBJ2-1,TRBD1,TRBV7-9,TGTGCCAGCAGCCCGTACAGACAGGGAGCTTCCTACAATGAGCAGTTCTTC,CASSPYRQGASYNEQFF